A single sample gave rise to the 29 T cell receptor beta chains below, sequenced in a study of blood T cell repertoires in COVID-19. Sequencing used immunoSEQ multiplex PCR; TCRdb keeps in-frame clones, though not all of them. The repertoire includes 250,000 to 300,000 clones, roughly 89% of them detected once, and approximately 2% sits in the top ten. Sequencing was performed on peripheral blood. These TCRs come from a man aged 45-65 years with acute or convalescent COVID-19.

V usage is TRBV7-3 and J usage is TRBJ2-7, with 10 nucleotides matching TRBD2. The length of the CDR3 is 15 residues. The junction had 4 bases not matched to a gene; V was cut back by 5 bases and J by 0 bases. Germline-derived CDR1 and CDR2 are SGHTA and FQGTGA. CDR3 protein: CASSPGLARSYEQYF. CDR3 in DNA: TGTGCCAGCAGCCCGGGACTAGCGCGCTCCTACGAGCAGTACTTC. Filled out from reference TRBV7-3 and TRBJ2-7, the complete variable domain reads GAGVSQTPSNKVTEKGKYVELRCDPISGHTALYWYRQSLGQGPEFLIYFQGTGAADDSGLPNDRFFAVRPEGSVSTLKIQRTERGDSAVYLCASSPGLARSYEQYFGPGTRLTVT.

This chain uses TRBV5-1 with TRBJ2-1; D might be TRBD1 (6 bases). Per the germline V gene, CDR1 is SGHRS and CDR2 is YFSETQ. Trimming removed 2 bases at V and 10 bases at J, with 10 bases between. This CDR3 comprises 12 residues. CDR3 in amino acids: CASSLGGVEQFF. The CDR3 DNA sequence: TGCGCCAGCAGCTTAGGGGGTGTCGAGCAGTTCTTC.

V gene TRBV3-1 (or the pseudogene TRBV3-2) combines with J gene TRBJ2-7; 10 bases map to TRBD2. Germline-derived CDR1 and CDR2 are LGHDT and YNNKEL (reference sequence). The CDR3 runs 14 residues. V shed 4 bases and J 6 bases; nucleotides not matched to a gene: 6. This chain's CDR3 is CASSLGLAGVEQYF. DNA of the CDR3: TGTGCCAGCAGCCTCGGCCTAGCGGGGGTCGAGCAGTACTTC.

The chain couples TRBV18 to TRBJ1-2; 9 bases are a match to TRBD1. J gave up 1 base and V 6 bases, and 3 bases lay outside the gene matches. Germline values: CDR1 KGHSH, CDR2 LQKENI. The CDR3 totals 14 residues. CDR3 region: CASSRDRDNYGYTF. As DNA, the CDR3 is TGTGCCAGCTCCCGGGACAGGGATAACTATGGCTACACCTTC.

The chain is built from TRBV5-1 and TRBJ1-2; D ambiguous. Trimming shortened V by 3 bases and J by 8 bases, and 17 bases separated the two germline ends. The length of the CDR3 is 14 residues. In germline, CDR1 is SGHRS, CDR2 YFSETQ. This CDR3 is CASSWRSGEKGYTF. CDR3 DNA sequence: TGCGCCAGCAGCTGGAGAAGCGGGGAGAAGGGCTACACCTTC.

This sequence joins TRBV5-4 and TRBJ1-3, with 8 bases that match TRBD1. The length of the CDR3 is 15 residues. The germline V gene has CDR1 SGHNT and CDR2 YYREEE (reference sequence). With V trimmed by 4 bases and J by 2 bases, 5 bases remained unmatched. CDR3 amino acids: CASSLDRAAGNTIYF. The CDR3 DNA reads TGTGCCAGCAGCCTGGACAGGGCGGCTGGAAACACCATATATTTT. The full variable domain, rest sourced from reference TRBV5-4 and TRBJ1-3, is ETGVTQSPTHLIKTRGQQVTLRCSSQSGHNTVSWYQQALGQGPQFIFQYYREEENGRGNFPPRFSGLQFPNYSSELNVNALELDDSALYLCASSLDRAAGNTIYFGEGSWLTVV.

The chain uses TRBV3-1 (or the pseudogene TRBV3-2) and TRBJ1-2, with D tentatively TRBD1 (5 bases). Per the germline V gene, CDR1 is LGHDT and CDR2 is YNNKEL (reference sequence). There are 13 residues in the CDR3. V dropped 4 bases and J dropped 6 bases, with 12 bases sitting between them. CDR3 sequence reads: CASSPSGEDGYTF. In DNA, the CDR3 is TGTGCCAGCAGCCCCTCGGGGGAAGATGGCTACACCTTC.

This chain joins TRBV7-2 and TRBJ1-2, with 7 positions matching TRBD1. V gave up 4 bases and J gave up 4 bases; unmatched junction bases: 6. Germline values: CDR1 SGHTA, CDR2 FQGNSA. The CDR3 totals 14 residues. CDR3 amino acids: CASSSKTGLYGYTF. CDR3 DNA: TGTGCCAGCAGCTCCAAGACAGGGCTCTATGGCTACACCTTC. Variable domain in full (rest from reference TRBV7-2 and TRBJ1-2): GAGVSQSPSNKVTEKGKDVELRCDPISGHTALYWYRQSLGQGLEFLIYFQGNSAPDKSGLPSDRFSAERTGGSVSTLTIQRTQQEDSAVYLCASSSKTGLYGYTFGSGTRLTVV.

The chain couples TRBV5-5 to TRBJ2-7, with TRBD2 matching 7 bases. The germline V gene has CDR1 SGHKS and CDR2 YYEKEE (reference sequence). Trimming took 3 bases from V and 0 from J; bases not matched to a gene: 3. The CDR3 runs to 14 residues. The CDR3 DNA reads as TGTGCCAGCAGCTCCCGGGACTACTCCTACGAGCAGTACTTC. This sequence encodes CASSSRDYSYEQYF.

The chain carries TRBV11-3 and TRBJ1-1; 9 bases agree with TRBD1. V lost 5 bases to trimming and J lost 0 bases; unmatched junction nucleotides: 13. CDR1 is SGHNT and CDR2 is YENEEA in the germline V gene. This CDR3 is built from 18 residues. The CDR3 loop is CASSHRDREGVVNTEAFF. The DNA for the CDR3 is TGTGCCAGCAGCCACCGGGACAGGGAAGGGGTAGTGAACACTGAAGCTTTCTTT.

The gene calls are TRBV2 and TRBJ2-7; D may be TRBD1 (5 bases). Germline values: CDR1 SNHLY, CDR2 FYNNEI. The CDR3 extends over 14 amino acids. Between the trimmed V and J ends, which lost 6 bases and 3 bases, there was a span of 15 bases. CDR3 sequence: CASSTTRGIYEQYF. CDR3 sequence (DNA): TGTGCCAGCAGCACGACAAGGGGAATCTACGAGCAGTACTTC.

This clone was counted once. The V call is TRBV18, the J call TRBJ2-3; 10 bases line up with TRBD2. The germline V gene has CDR1 KGHSH and CDR2 LQKENI. V lost 5 bases, J lost 2 bases, and 7 bases stayed unmatched. The CDR3 covers 16 residues. CDR3 in amino acids: CASSSLAGGSTDTQYF. CDR3 coding DNA: TGTGCCAGCTCATCCTTAGCGGGGGGTTCCACAGATACGCAGTATTTT.

The V call is TRBV14, the J call TRBJ2-2; D is unresolved. Germline CDR1 SGHDN, CDR2 FVKESK. Trimming removed 2 bases at V and 6 bases at J, with 16 bases between. This CDR3 spans 16 amino acids. DNA for the CDR3: TGTGCCAGCAGCCAACGAGTGGCGGCGTCGCCCGGGGAGCTGTTTTTT. This encodes CASSQRVAASPGELFF. Filled out from reference TRBV14 and TRBJ2-2, the complete variable domain reads EAGVTQFPSHSVIEKGQTVTLRCDPISGHDNLYWYRRVMGKEIKFLLHFVKESKQDESGMPNNRFLAERTGGTYSTLKVQPAELEDSGVYFCASSQRVAASPGELFFGEGSRLTVL.

The chain is built from TRBV10-3 and TRBJ2-1; maybe TRBD1 (6 bases). This CDR3 comprises 14 residues. Trimming cost V 0 bases and J 8 bases, with 11 bases left between them. Germline assignment: CDR1 ENHRY and CDR2 SYGVKD. CDR3 DNA: TGTGCCATCAGTGAGTCGGCCAGGGGTGATGAGCAGTTCTTC. It codes for CAISESARGDEQFF.

The chain uses TRBV5-1 and TRBJ2-2; possibly TRBD1 for D (6 bases). Trimming took 2 bases from V and 0 from J, leaving 11 bases between them. The CDR3 runs 16 residues. Germline CDR1 and CDR2: SGHRS and YFSETQ. CDR3 loop: CASSFRGTTNTGELFF. In DNA, the CDR3 is TGCGCCAGCAGCTTTAGAGGGACAACGAACACCGGGGAGCTGTTTTTT.

The rearrangement joins TRBV7-8 to TRBJ2-3, with TRBD2 matching 9 bases. Germline V gene sequence: CDR1 SGHVS, CDR2 FQNEAQ. The CDR3 totals 15 residues. J was trimmed by 0 bases and V by 5 bases; bases with no gene match: 3. This chain's CDR3 is CASSLAGGSTDTQYF. In DNA form, the CDR3 reads TGTGCCAGCAGCCTGGCGGGGGGGAGCACAGATACGCAGTATTTT.

This clone was observed a single time. The chain carries TRBV4-2 and TRBJ1-6; 7 bases agree with TRBD1. Germline CDR1 reads LGHNA; CDR2 reads YNFKEQ. This CDR3 spans 19 amino acids. After removal of 0 bases from V and 0 bases from J, the junction contained 8 bases not matched to a gene. CDR3 DNA: TGTGCCAGCAGCCAAGATACAGGGGCCTCGAGCTCCTATAATTCACCCCTCCACTTT. Amino acid sequence: CASSQDTGASSSYNSPLHF.

The chain links TRBV12-3 or TRBV12-4 to TRBJ2-5, with D unresolved. V was cut by 4 bases and J by 5 bases, with 8 bases left in between. CDR3 length equals 12 residues. The CDR3 sequence: CASSWSTETQYF. The CDR3 DNA sequence: TGTGCCAGCAGTTGGAGCACTGAGACCCAGTACTTC.

This chain uses TRBV9 with TRBJ2-1; D is perhaps TRBD2 (7 bases). The V end lost 4 bases, the J end lost 2 bases, and 16 bases lay between the germline ends. This CDR3 comprises 16 residues. The V gene's germline CDR1 is SGDLS and CDR2 YYNGEE. DNA for the CDR3: TGTGCCAGCAGCCGTGAGTACGGGGGGCCCTACAATGAGCAGTTCTTC. This sequence encodes CASSREYGGPYNEQFF.

The rearrangement links TRBV11-3 to TRBJ2-2; 8 bases map to TRBD1. This CDR3 contains 15 residues. The V gene's germline CDR1 is SGHNT and CDR2 YENEEA. Germline trimming cut 5 bases from V and 3 bases from J; bases unmatched to any gene: 5. The CDR3 protein is CASSPGGKYTGELFF. CDR3 coding DNA: TGTGCCAGCAGCCCAGGGGGCAAATACACCGGGGAGCTGTTTTTT.

The CDR3 spells CASSVTSGGPPYNEQFF. The CDR3 DNA is TGTGCCAGCAGCGTAACTAGCGGGGGGCCGCCCTACAATGAGCAGTTCTTC. The chain uses TRBV9 and TRBJ2-1; 12 nucleotides agree with TRBD2. The J segment lost 2 bases and the V segment lost 1 base, leaving 4 bases of the junction unmatched. Germline CDR1 reads SGDLS; CDR2 reads YYNGEE. The CDR3 has 17 residues.

This clone was detected only once. The chain has TRBV5-1 and TRBJ2-7, with 8 bases lining up with TRBD1. CDR3 length: 15 residues. The germline V gene encodes CDR1 SGHRS and CDR2 YFSETQ. V was pared by 0 bases and J by 7 bases, with 9 bases of the junction left unmatched. In DNA form, the CDR3 reads TGCGCCAGCAGCTTGGGCCCCCAGGGGGCAGGGGAGCAGTACTTC. This sequence encodes CASSLGPQGAGEQYF.

V usage is TRBV4-1 and J usage is TRBJ2-7, with TRBD1 as a possible D gene (5 bases). Per germline, CDR1 MGHRA and CDR2 YSYEKL. The CDR3 contains 17 residues. Deletions cut 0 bases from V and 2 bases from J, with 17 bases between. In nucleotides, the CDR3 is TGCGCCAGCAGCCAAGATACAGGACCCCTAGGCGCCTACGAGCAGTACTTC. Residues: CASSQDTGPLGAYEQYF.

The chain links TRBV5-1 to TRBJ2-3, with TRBD2 matching over 13 bases. The CDR3 loop spans 16 amino acids. The V segment lost 5 bases and the J segment 6 bases; nucleotides outside the gene matches: 9. Germline assignment: CDR1 SGHRS and CDR2 YFSETQ. The DNA for the CDR3 is TGCGCCAGCAGTTATACTAGCGGGGGGGCCGCCGATACGCAGTATTTT. Its translation is CASSYTSGGAADTQYF.

The sample holds one count of this clone. The CDR3 sequence: CASSLGSREQYF. CDR3 DNA: TGTGCCAGCAGCCTGGGCTCTCGGGAGCAGTACTTC. The chain uses TRBV5-6 and TRBJ2-7; no definite D call. The CDR3 covers 12 residues. Germline lookup yields CDR1 SGHDT and CDR2 YYEEEE. V shed 4 bases and J shed 7 bases, with 12 bases lying between them.

The V and J genes are TRBV10-3 and TRBJ2-7, with D possibly being TRBD1 (5 bases). The V gene lost 8 bases and the J gene lost 3 bases, with 11 bases spanning the gap. The CDR3 consists of 12 residues. The germline V gene encodes CDR1 ENHRY and CDR2 SYGVKD. The CDR3 sequence is CAIGATDYEQYF. The CDR3 DNA sequence: TGTGCCATCGGGGCTACGGACTACGAGCAGTACTTC.

The CDR3 region is CASSQVYGKLHEQYF. CDR3 coding DNA: TGTGCCAGCAGCCAAGTGTACGGGAAACTCCACGAGCAGTACTTC. The chain links TRBV3-1 (or the pseudogene TRBV3-2) to TRBJ2-7, with D maybe TRBD2 (5 bases). The CDR3 contains 15 residues. Germline CDR1 reads LGHDT; CDR2 reads YNNKEL (reference sequence). V was cut by 1 base and J by 5 bases, with 15 bases left in between.

This chain links TRBV29-1 with TRBJ1-1; 9 bases agree with TRBD1. Germline V gives CDR1 SQVTM, CDR2 ANQGSEA. V shed 8 bases and J 5 bases; nucleotides not matched to a gene: 9. CDR3 size: 13 residues. CDR3 sequence: CSSIRTGDTEAFF. The CDR3 DNA sequence: TGCAGCTCCATACGGACAGGGGATACTGAAGCTTTCTTT. Based on the CDR3 plus reference TRBV29-1 and TRBJ1-1, the full variable domain is SAVISQKPSRDICQRGTSLTIQCQVDSQVTMMFWYRQQPGQSLTLIATANQGSEATYESGFVIDKFPISRPNLTFSTLTVSNMSPEDSSIYLCSSIRTGDTEAFFGQGTRLTVV.

The V and J genes are TRBV30 and TRBJ1-5, with a tentative D call TRBD1 (5 bases). Trimming stripped 3 bases from V and 5 bases from J, with 11 bases between. The CDR3 runs 13 residues. Germline V gene data show CDR1 as GTSNPN and CDR2 as SVGIG (reference sequence). CDR3 DNA: TGTGCCTGGAGCCCCCGGGGGGATCAGCCCCAGCATTTT. This encodes CAWSPRGDQPQHF.